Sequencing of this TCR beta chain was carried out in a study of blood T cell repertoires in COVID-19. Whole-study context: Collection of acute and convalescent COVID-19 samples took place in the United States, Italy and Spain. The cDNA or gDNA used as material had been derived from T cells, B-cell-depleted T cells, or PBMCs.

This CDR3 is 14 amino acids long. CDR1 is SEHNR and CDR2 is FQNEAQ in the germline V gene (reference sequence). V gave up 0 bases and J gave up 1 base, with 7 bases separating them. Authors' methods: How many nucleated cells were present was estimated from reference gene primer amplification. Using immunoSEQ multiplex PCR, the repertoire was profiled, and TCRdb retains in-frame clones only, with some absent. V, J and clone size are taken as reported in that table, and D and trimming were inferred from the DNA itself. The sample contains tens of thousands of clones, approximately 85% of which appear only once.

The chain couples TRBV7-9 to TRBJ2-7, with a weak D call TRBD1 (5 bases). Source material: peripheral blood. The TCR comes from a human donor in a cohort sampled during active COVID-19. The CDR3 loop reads CASSLAAGSYEQYF. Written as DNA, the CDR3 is TGTGCCAGCAGCTTAGCGGCAGGGTCCTACGAGCAGTACTTC.